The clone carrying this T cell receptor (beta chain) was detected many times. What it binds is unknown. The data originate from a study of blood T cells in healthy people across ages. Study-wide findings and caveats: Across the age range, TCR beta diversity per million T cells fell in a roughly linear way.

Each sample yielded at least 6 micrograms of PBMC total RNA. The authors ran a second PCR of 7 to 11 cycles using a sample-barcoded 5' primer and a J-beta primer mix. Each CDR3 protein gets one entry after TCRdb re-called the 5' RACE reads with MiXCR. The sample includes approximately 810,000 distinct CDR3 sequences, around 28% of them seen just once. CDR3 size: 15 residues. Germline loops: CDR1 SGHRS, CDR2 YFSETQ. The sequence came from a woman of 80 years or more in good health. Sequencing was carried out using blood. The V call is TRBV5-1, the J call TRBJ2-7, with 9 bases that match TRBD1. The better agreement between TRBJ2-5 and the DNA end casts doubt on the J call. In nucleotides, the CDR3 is TGCGCCAGCAGCCGCGACTCGGACAGGGGAGAGACCCAGTACTTC. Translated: CASSRDSDRGETQYF.